This T cell receptor beta chain was profiled in a study of T cells in Graves' hyperthyroidism and ophthalmopathy. Study-wide results and limits: The authors' 13 V-J model separated ophthalmopathy from stable hyperthyroidism. Most thyroid-expanded clonotypes above 0.001 were also found in blood.

There were TCR beta CDR3 regions amplified from RNA transcripts. First-round RT-PCR targeting the TCR CDR3 was performed with the HTBI primer set. TCRdb processed the multiplex PCR reads anew with MiXCR; each CDR3 protein has one entry. The data hold fewer than 400,000 distinct CDR3 sequences, with over 12% observed a single time. This clonotype was seen repeatedly, ten times or more. The target antigen is unknown. Ophthalmopathy patients had moderate-to-severe active disease, CAS ≥3, NOSPECS ≥4, and disease duration under 3 months. The sequence derives from a man aged 45-60 years with Graves' ophthalmopathy. The specimen sequenced was blood.

In DNA, the CDR3 is TGTGCCAGCAGCCAGACCGGGACAGGTCTTGCAACTAATGAAAAACTGTTTTTT. This gives the protein CASSQTGTGLATNEKLFF. This sequence joins TRBV3-1 and TRBJ1-4; 8 nucleotides agree with TRBD1. J lost 0 bases, V lost 3 bases, and 9 bases had no gene match. This CDR3 is 18 amino acids long. Germline V gene sequence: CDR1 LGHDT, CDR2 YNNKEL (reference sequence). Full variable domain (remainder filled in from reference TRBV3-1 and TRBJ1-4): DTAVSQTPKYLVTQMGNDKSIKCEQNLGHDTMYWYKQDSKKFLKIMFSYNNKELIINETVPNRFSPKSPDKAHLNLHINSLELGDSAVYFCASSQTGTGLATNEKLFFGSGTQLSVL.